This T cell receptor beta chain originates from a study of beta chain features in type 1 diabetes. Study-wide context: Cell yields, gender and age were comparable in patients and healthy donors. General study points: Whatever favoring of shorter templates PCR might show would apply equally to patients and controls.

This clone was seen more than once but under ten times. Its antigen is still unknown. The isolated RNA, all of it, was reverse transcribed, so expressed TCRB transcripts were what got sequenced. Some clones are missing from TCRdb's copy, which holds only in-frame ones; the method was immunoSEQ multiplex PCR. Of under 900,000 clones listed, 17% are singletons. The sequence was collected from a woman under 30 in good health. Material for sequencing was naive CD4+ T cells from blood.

The CDR3 sequence: CASSYRGTNTEAFF. CDR3 in DNA: TGTGCCAGCAGCTACAGGGGAACGAACACTGAAGCTTTCTTT. The rearrangement uses TRBV5-4 and TRBJ1-1; 7 bases are shared with TRBD1. With 3 bases clipped from V and 1 base from J, the junction kept 3 bases outside the gene matches. CDR1 is SGHNT, CDR2 YYREEE, per germline (reference sequence). The CDR3 is 14 amino acids.